This TCR beta chain is drawn from a study of T cell responses to AZD1222 COVID-19 vaccine. Study-wide results and limits: Nearly half of the spike-specific TCRs reportedly recognize variant regions that carry no mutations.

A word on this clone: Its antigen remains unknown.

Trimming took off 3 bases at V and 6 bases at J, with 13 bases between the two ends. CDR1 is SGHTA and CDR2 is FQGNSA in the germline V gene. CDR3 length: 14 amino acids. Assay: immunoSEQ multiplex PCR; the TCRdb copy retains only in-frame clones and omits some. Here the sample spans approximately 100,000 clones, roughly 87% being singletons. Sequenced material: peripheral blood, taken on day 0 of AZD1222 vaccination. The rearrangement links TRBV7-2 to TRBJ2-3, with a possible D match to TRBD2 (5 bases). The TCR comes from an adult in good health. The CDR3 DNA sequence: TGTGCCAGCAGCTTGGACTTAGGAGATGATACGCAGTATTTT. Protein sequence: CASSLDLGDDTQYF. Supplemented by reference TRBV7-2 and TRBJ2-3, the full variable domain reads GAGVSQSPSNKVTEKGKDVELRCDPISGHTALYWYRQSLGQGLEFLIYFQGNSAPDKSGLPSDRFSAERTGGSVSTLTIQRTQQEDSAVYLCASSLDLGDDTQYFGPGTRLTVL.